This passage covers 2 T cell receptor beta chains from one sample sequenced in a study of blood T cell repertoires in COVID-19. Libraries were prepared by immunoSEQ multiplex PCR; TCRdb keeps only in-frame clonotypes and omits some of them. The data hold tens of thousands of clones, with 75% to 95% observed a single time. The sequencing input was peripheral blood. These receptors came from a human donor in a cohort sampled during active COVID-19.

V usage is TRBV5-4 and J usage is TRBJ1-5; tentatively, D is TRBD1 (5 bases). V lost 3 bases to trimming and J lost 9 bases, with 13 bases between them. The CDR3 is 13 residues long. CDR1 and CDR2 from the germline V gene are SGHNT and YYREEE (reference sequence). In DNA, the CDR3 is TGTGCCAGCAGCTGGGGCCTTCAGCGGCCCCAGCATTTT. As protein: CASSWGLQRPQHF.

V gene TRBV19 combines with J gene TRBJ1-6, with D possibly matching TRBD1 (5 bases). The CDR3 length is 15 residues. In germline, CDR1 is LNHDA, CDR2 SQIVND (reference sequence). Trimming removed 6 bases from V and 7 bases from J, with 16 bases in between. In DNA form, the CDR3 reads TGTGCCAGTAGCCTACAAACGACAGCCAATTCACCCCTCCACTTT. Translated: CASSLQTTANSPLHF.